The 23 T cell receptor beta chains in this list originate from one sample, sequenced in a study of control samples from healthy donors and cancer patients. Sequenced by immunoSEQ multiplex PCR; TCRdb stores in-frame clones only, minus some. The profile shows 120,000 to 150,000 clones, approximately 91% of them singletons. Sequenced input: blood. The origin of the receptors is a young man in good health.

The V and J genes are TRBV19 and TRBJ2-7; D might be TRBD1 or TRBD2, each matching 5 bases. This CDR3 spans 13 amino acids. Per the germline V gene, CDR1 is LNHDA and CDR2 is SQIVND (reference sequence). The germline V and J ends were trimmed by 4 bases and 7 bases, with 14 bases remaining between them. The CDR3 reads CASSSSGAREQYF. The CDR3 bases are TGTGCCAGTAGTAGCTCCGGGGCGCGGGAGCAGTACTTC.

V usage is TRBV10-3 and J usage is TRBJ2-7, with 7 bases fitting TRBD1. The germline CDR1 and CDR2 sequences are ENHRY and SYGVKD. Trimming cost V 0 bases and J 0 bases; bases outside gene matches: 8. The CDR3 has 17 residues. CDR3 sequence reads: CAISESISTGLSYEQYF. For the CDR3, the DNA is TGTGCCATCAGTGAGTCGATTTCGACAGGGCTCTCCTACGAGCAGTACTTC.

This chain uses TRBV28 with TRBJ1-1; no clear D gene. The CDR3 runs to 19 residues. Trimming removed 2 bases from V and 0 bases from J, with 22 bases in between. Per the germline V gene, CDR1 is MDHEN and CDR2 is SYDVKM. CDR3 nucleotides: TGTGCCAGCAGTTTAGTCCGACCGGGATCTACTGCTTTGAACACTGAAGCTTTCTTT. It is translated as CASSLVRPGSTALNTEAFF.

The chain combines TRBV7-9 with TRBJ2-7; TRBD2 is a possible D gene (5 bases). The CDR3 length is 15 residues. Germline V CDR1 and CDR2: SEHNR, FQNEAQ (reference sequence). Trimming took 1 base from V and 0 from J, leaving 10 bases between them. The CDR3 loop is CASSLGGIGSYEQYF. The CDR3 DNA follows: TGTGCCAGCAGCTTAGGAGGGATCGGCTCCTACGAGCAGTACTTC.

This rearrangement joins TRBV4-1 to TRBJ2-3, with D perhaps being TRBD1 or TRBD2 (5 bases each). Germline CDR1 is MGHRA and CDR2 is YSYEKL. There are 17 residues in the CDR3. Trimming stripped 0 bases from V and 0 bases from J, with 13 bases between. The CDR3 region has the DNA TGCGCCAGCAGCCAAGATCCGGGGCCGACTAGCACAGATACGCAGTATTTT. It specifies CASSQDPGPTSTDTQYF.

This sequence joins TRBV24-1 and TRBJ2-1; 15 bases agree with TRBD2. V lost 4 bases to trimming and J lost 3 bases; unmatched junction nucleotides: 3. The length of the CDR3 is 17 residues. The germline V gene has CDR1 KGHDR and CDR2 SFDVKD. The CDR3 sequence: CATSEGTSGGFYNEQFF. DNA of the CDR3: TGTGCCACCAGTGAAGGGACTAGCGGGGGGTTCTACAATGAGCAGTTCTTC.

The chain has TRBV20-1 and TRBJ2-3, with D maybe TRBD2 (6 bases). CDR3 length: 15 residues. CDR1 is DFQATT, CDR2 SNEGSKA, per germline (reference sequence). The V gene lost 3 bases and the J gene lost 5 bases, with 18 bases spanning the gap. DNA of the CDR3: TGCAGTGCTAGTACACCATCGGGGGTGGTAGATACGCAGTATTTT. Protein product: CSASTPSGVVDTQYF.

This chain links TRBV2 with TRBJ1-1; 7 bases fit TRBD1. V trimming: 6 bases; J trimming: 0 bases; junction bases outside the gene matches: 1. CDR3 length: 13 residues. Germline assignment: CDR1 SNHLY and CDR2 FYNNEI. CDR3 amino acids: CASRTGVNTEAFF. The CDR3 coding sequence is TGTGCCAGCAGAACAGGGGTGAACACTGAAGCTTTCTTT.

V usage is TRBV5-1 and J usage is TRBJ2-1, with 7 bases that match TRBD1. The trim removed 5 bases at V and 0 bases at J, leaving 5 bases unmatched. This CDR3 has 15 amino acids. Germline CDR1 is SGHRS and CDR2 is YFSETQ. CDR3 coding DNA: TGCGCCAGCAGTTTCCGGGACAGCTCCTACAATGAGCAGTTCTTC. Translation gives CASSFRDSSYNEQFF.

The CDR3 DNA follows: TGTGCCAGCAGCGCCCGTGGAGCGGGGGCCCGAATAATCTACAATGAGCAGTTCTTC. Amino acids: CASSARGAGARIIYNEQFF. The chain employs TRBV9 and TRBJ2-1; 8 nucleotides line up with TRBD2. V dropped 3 bases and J dropped 3; count of bases not matched to a gene: 17. CDR3 length: 19 residues. Looked up from germline, CDR1 is SGDLS and CDR2 is YYNGEE.

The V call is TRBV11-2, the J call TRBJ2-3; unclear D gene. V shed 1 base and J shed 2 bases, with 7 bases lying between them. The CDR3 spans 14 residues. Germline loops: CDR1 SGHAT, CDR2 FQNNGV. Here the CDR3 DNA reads TGTGCCAGCAGCTTAGTACGGACCACAGATACGCAGTATTTT. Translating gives CASSLVRTTDTQYF.

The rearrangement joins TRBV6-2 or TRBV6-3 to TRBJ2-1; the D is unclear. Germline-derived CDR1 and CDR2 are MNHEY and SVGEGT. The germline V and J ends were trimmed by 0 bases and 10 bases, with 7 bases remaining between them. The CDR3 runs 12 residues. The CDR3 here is CASSYSPEEQFF. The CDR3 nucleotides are TGTGCCAGCAGTTACTCGCCCGAGGAGCAGTTCTTC.

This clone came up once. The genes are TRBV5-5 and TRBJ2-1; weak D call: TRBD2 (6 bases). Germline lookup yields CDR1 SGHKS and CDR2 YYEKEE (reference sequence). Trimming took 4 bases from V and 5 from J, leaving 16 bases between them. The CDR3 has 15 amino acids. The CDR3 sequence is CASSPPRGGHNEQFF. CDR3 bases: TGTGCCAGCAGCCCCCCTAGAGGAGGGCACAATGAGCAGTTCTTC.

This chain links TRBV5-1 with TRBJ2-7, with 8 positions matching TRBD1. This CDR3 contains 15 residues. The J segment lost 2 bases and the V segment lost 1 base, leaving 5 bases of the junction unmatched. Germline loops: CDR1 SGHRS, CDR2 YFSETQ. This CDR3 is CASSLPGRGPYEQYF. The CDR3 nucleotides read TGCGCCAGCAGCTTGCCTGGCAGGGGGCCCTACGAGCAGTACTTC.

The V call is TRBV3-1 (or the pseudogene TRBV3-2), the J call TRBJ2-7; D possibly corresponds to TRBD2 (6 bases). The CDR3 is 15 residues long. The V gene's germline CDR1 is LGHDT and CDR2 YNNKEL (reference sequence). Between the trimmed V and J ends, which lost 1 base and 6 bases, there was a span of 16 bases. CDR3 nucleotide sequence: TGTGCCAGCAGCCAAGTAACCGGGGGAGTCTCCGAGCAGTACTTC. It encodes CASSQVTGGVSEQYF.

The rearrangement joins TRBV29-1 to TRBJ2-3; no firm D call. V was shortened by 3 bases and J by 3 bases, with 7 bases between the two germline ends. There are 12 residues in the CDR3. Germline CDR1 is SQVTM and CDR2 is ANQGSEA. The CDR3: CSVDFQTDTQYF. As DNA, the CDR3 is TGCAGCGTTGATTTTCAGACAGATACGCAGTATTTT.

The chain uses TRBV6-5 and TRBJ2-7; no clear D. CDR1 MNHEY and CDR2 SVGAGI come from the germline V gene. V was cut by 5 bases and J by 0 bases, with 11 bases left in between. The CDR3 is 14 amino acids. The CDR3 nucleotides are TGTGCCAGCAGTCCTAAAGGTCGCTCCTACGAGCAGTACTTC. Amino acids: CASSPKGRSYEQYF.

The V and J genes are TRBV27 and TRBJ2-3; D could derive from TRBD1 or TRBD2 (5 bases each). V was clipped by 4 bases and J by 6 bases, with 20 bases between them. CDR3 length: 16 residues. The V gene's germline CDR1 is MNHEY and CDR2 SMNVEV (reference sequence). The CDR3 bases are TGTGCCAGCAGTTCCCCCCGGGGCCCAGAAGGGGATACGCAGTATTTT. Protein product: CASSSPRGPEGDTQYF.

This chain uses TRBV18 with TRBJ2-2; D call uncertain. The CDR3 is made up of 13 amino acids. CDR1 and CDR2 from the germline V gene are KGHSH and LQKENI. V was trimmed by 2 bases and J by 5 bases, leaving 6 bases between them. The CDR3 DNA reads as TGTGCCAGCTCACCAAGTATGACCGGGGAGCTGTTTTTT. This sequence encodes CASSPSMTGELFF.

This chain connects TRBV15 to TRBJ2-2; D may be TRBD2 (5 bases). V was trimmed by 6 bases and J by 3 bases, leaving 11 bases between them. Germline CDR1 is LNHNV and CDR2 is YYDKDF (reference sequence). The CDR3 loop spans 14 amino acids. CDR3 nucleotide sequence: TGTGCCACCAGACCTAGGACTGACACCGGGGAGCTGTTTTTT. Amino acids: CATRPRTDTGELFF.

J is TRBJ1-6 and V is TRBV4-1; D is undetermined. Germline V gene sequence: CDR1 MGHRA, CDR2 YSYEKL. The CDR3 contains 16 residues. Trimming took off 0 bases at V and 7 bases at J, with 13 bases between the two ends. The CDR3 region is CASSQEVAVGNSPLHF. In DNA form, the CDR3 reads TGCGCCAGCAGCCAAGAAGTCGCAGTAGGAAATTCACCCCTCCACTTT.

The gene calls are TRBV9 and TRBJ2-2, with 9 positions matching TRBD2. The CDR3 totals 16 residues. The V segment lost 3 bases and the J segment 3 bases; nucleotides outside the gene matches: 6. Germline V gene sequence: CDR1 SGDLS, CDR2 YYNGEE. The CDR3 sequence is CASSGSRGGDTGELFF. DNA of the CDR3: TGTGCCAGCAGCGGTTCGCGGGGGGGCGACACCGGGGAGCTGTTTTTT.

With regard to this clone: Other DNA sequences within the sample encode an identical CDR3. The CDR3 DNA reads TGTGCCAGCAGTTTAACAGGGGGTGGGACTGAAGCTTTCTTT. This codes for CASSLTGGGTEAFF. The gene calls are TRBV28 and TRBJ1-1, with 8 positions matching TRBD1. Germline V gene data show CDR1 as MDHEN and CDR2 as SYDVKM. The CDR3 length is 14 residues. V gave up 2 bases and J gave up 5 bases; unmatched junction bases: 4. Based on the CDR3 plus reference TRBV28 and TRBJ1-1, the full variable domain is DVKVTQSSRYLVKRTGEKVFLECVQDMDHENMFWYRQDPGLGLRLIYFSYDVKMKEKGDIPEGYSVSREKKERFSLILESASTNQTSMYLCASSLTGGGTEAFFGQGTRLTVV.